These 22 T cell receptor beta chains originate from one sample sequenced in a study of T cell changes during pregnancy in multiple sclerosis. Sequencing used immunoSEQ multiplex PCR; TCRdb keeps in-frame clones, though not all of them. The sample lists tens of thousands of clones, 85% to 95% occurring once. This specimen was peripheral blood, taken in the third trimester of pregnancy. These TCRs come from a female donor in good health, enrolled as a control in a pregnancy study.

V is TRBV28 and J is TRBJ1-2; the match to TRBD1 covers 8 bases. V shed 6 bases, J shed 3 bases, and the junction held 3 bases outside the gene matches. The CDR3 totals 13 residues. Germline V gene data show CDR1 as MDHEN and CDR2 as SYDVKM. The CDR3 region is CASSSDRDYGYTF. In DNA, the CDR3 is TGTGCCAGCAGCTCGGACAGGGACTATGGCTACACCTTC.

This rearrangement joins TRBV19 to TRBJ2-7, with 15 bases fitting TRBD2. From germline, CDR1 is LNHDA and CDR2 SQIVND (reference sequence). The CDR3 consists of 16 residues. The V and J ends lost 5 bases and 2 bases, in that order; junction bases with no gene match: 4. DNA for the CDR3: TGTGCCAGTAGTCTGGGACTAGCGGGAGGCCCCTACGAGCAGTACTTC. Its translation: CASSLGLAGGPYEQYF.

This clone was seen once. The V call is TRBV7-2, the J call TRBJ1-6; 7 bases line up with TRBD1. The CDR3 runs to 14 residues. V gave up 5 bases and J gave up 10 bases; unmatched junction bases: 8. Germline V lookup: CDR1 SGHTA, CDR2 FQGNSA. The CDR3 nucleotides read TGTGCCAGCAGCGAGAGACAGGGCCACTCACCCCTCCACTTT. Translated: CASSERQGHSPLHF.

This clone was seen a handful of times. V and J are TRBV7-9 and TRBJ2-1; D is possibly TRBD2 (5 bases). V was cut by 2 bases and J by 0 bases, with 11 bases left in between. The CDR3 runs 16 residues. Germline CDR1 and CDR2: SEHNR and FQNEAQ (reference sequence). The CDR3 DNA sequence: TGTGCCAGCAGCTTACGAGCGGATAGCTCCTACAATGAGCAGTTCTTC. It yields the protein CASSLRADSSYNEQFF.

The rearrangement joins TRBV13 to TRBJ1-2; D is unclear. Germline lookup yields CDR1 PRHDT and CDR2 FYEKMQ (reference sequence). Deletions cut 3 bases from V and 2 bases from J, with 10 bases between. The CDR3 has 14 residues. The DNA of the CDR3 is TGTGCCAGCAGCTTTCGGACTCAAAACTATGGCTACACCTTC. This encodes CASSFRTQNYGYTF.

The V and J genes are TRBV27 and TRBJ2-3; 8 bases match TRBD2. The CDR3 length is 16 residues. V gave up 3 bases and J gave up 2 bases; unmatched junction bases: 7. Germline values: CDR1 MNHEY, CDR2 SMNVEV (reference sequence). CDR3 residues: CASSLFGRGNTDTQYF. The CDR3 coding sequence is TGTGCCAGCAGTTTGTTCGGGAGGGGGAACACAGATACGCAGTATTTT.

Regarding this clone: At one end, the junction sequence differs from germline, possibly due to a read error. The gene calls are TRBV6-1 and TRBJ1-2; perhaps TRBD1 as D (6 bases). This CDR3 has 14 residues. Germline CDR1 is MNHNS and CDR2 is SASEGT. The CDR3 bases are TGTGCCAGCAGTGAAGGGGAGGGGGGCTATAGCTACACCTTC. This encodes CASSEGEGGYSYTF.

The chain couples TRBV4-1 to TRBJ1-3, with 10 bases aligning to TRBD1. V lost 2 bases and J lost 3; bases outside the gene matches: 4. Germline CDR1 is MGHRA and CDR2 is YSYEKL. The CDR3 spans 16 residues. CDR3 amino acids: CASSQPDRGLGNTIYF. Written as DNA, the CDR3 is TGCGCCAGCAGCCAACCCGACAGGGGGCTTGGAAACACCATATATTTT.

This clone was detected only once. The same CDR3 is also encoded by other DNA sequences in this sample. J is TRBJ2-5 and V is TRBV20-1; D is uncertain. Trimming took 1 base from V and 4 from J, leaving 4 bases between them. CDR1 DFQATT and CDR2 SNEGSKA come from the germline V gene (reference sequence). The CDR3 has 11 residues. In nucleotides, the CDR3 is TGCAGTGCTAGAGTCAGAGAGACCCAGTACTTC. It encodes CSARVRETQYF.

In its sample, this clone was seen once. The rearrangement links TRBV7-9 to TRBJ2-1; TRBD2 matches 14 bases. V lost 5 bases to trimming and J lost 5 bases; unmatched junction nucleotides: 8. The CDR3 has 17 amino acids. Germline-derived CDR1 and CDR2 are SEHNR and FQNEAQ (reference sequence). CDR3 sequence reads: CASSLPPTSGRDNEQFF. As DNA, the CDR3 is TGTGCCAGCAGCCTACCGCCGACTAGCGGGAGGGACAATGAGCAGTTCTTC. Full variable domain (missing parts from reference TRBV7-9 and TRBJ2-1): DTGVSQNPRHKITKRGQNVTFRCDPISEHNRLYWYRQTLGQGPEFLTYFQNEAQLEKSRLLSDRFSAERPKGSFSTLEIQRTEQGDSAMYLCASSLPPTSGRDNEQFFGPGTRLTVL.

The chain's CDR3 is CASSQGISPGQTYEQYF. CDR3 coding DNA: TGCGCCAGCAGCCAGGGGATATCTCCGGGACAGACCTACGAGCAGTACTTC. The chain links TRBV4-1 to TRBJ2-7; 7 bases line up with TRBD1. Germline V lookup: CDR1 MGHRA, CDR2 YSYEKL. There are 17 residues in the CDR3. V lost 3 bases, J lost 2 bases, and 13 bases stayed unmatched.

The genes are TRBV28 and TRBJ1-1; possibly TRBD1 for D (5 bases). CDR1 MDHEN and CDR2 SYDVKM come from the germline V gene. V was cut by 2 bases and J by 5 bases, with 9 bases left in between. This CDR3 has 13 amino acids. The CDR3 coding sequence is TGTGCCAGCAGTTTAAGGGGCAGTACTGAAGCTTTCTTT. Residues: CASSLRGSTEAFF.

The chain couples TRBV30 to TRBJ1-1; maybe TRBD1 (5 bases). Trimming took off 2 bases at V and 2 bases at J, with 9 bases between the two ends. Germline V gene lookup returns CDR1 GTSNPN and CDR2 SVGIG (reference sequence). The CDR3 loop spans 13 amino acids. The CDR3: CAWSLDRNTEAFF. For the CDR3, the DNA is TGTGCCTGGAGTCTCGACAGAAACACTGAAGCTTTCTTT.

This clone was seen only once. The chain carries TRBV29-1 and TRBJ2-1, with 10 nucleotides matching TRBD1. Germline loops: CDR1 SQVTM, CDR2 ANQGSEA. The CDR3 length is 15 residues. The J segment lost 4 bases and the V segment lost 4 bases, leaving 7 bases of the junction unmatched. In DNA form, the CDR3 reads TGCAGCGTTGGGGGGGGGACAGGGGCTTACAATGAGCAGTTCTTC. Amino acid sequence: CSVGGGTGAYNEQFF.

As for this clone: A junction end diverges from the germline sequence, so it may reflect a read error. The chain uses TRBV28 and TRBJ2-4, with a possible D match to TRBD2 (6 bases). This CDR3 has 14 amino acids. Germline CDR1 MDHEN, CDR2 SYDVKM. The CDR3 DNA follows: TGTGCCAGCGGTTTCAGCGGAGGGTTGGGCATTCAGTACTTC. Protein: CASGFSGGLGIQYF.

The gene calls are TRBV6-5 and TRBJ1-2; D is undetermined. Deletions cut 0 bases from V and 4 bases from J, with 9 bases between. CDR1 MNHEY and CDR2 SVGAGI come from the germline V gene. The CDR3 is made up of 14 amino acids. The CDR3 region is CASSYSPEGYGYTF. CDR3 in DNA: TGTGCCAGCAGTTACTCTCCAGAGGGCTATGGCTACACCTTC.

The rearrangement joins TRBV2 to TRBJ1-4; the D gene is possibly TRBD1 (6 bases). The germline V gene encodes CDR1 SNHLY and CDR2 FYNNEI. CDR3 size: 15 residues. V lost 2 bases, J lost 3 bases, and 10 bases lay in between. The CDR3 loop reads CASSEQGSSNEKLFF. The CDR3 DNA is TGTGCCAGCAGTGAACAGGGGTCGTCTAATGAAAAACTGTTTTTT.

A remark on this clone: Other DNA sequences in the sample encode the same CDR3. The chain joins TRBV7-9 to TRBJ2-7; unclear D gene. The CDR3 has 11 residues. Between the trimmed V and J ends, which lost 2 bases and 4 bases, there was a span of 3 bases. Germline CDR1 is SEHNR and CDR2 is FQNEAQ (reference sequence). Written as DNA, the CDR3 is TGTGCCAGCAGCTTAACTTACGAGCAGTACTTC. Its translation: CASSLTYEQYF.

The chain has TRBV6-6 and TRBJ1-1; 7 bases map to TRBD1. Germline trimming cut 2 bases from V and 9 bases from J; bases unmatched to any gene: 15. This CDR3 spans 16 amino acids. Looked up from germline, CDR1 is MNHNY and CDR2 is SVGAGI (reference sequence). The CDR3 region is CASSYVGGQSGSQAFF. The CDR3 DNA follows: TGTGCCAGCAGTTACGTAGGGGGACAGAGTGGGTCCCAAGCTTTCTTT.

V and J are TRBV19 and TRBJ2-3, with TRBD2 matching 11 bases. V lost 11 bases to trimming and J lost 3 bases; unmatched junction nucleotides: 16. The CDR3 contains 17 residues. Germline V gene sequence: CDR1 LNHDA, CDR2 SQIVND (reference sequence). For the CDR3, the DNA is TGTGCCGTGGGGGATAGCGGGGGGGCCCTAAGGACAGATACGCAGTATTTT. It specifies CAVGDSGGALRTDTQYF.

This chain uses TRBV11-1 with TRBJ2-7; a weak D match, TRBD2 (5 bases). Germline CDR1 is SGHAT and CDR2 is FQDESV (reference sequence). The CDR3 runs to 15 residues. Trimming pared 4 bases from V and 1 base from J, leaving 14 bases between. CDR3 amino acids: CASSYAGPGSYEQYF. CDR3 sequence (DNA): TGTGCCAGCAGCTATGCGGGCCCGGGTTCCTACGAGCAGTACTTC. Drawing the rest from reference TRBV11-1 and TRBJ2-7, the complete variable domain is EAEVAQSPRYKITEKSQAVAFWCDPISGHATLYWYRQILGQGPELLVQFQDESVVDDSQLPKDRFSAERLKGVDSTLKIQPAELGDSAMYLCASSYAGPGSYEQYFGPGTRLTVT.

The rearrangement links TRBV5-5 to TRBJ1-1, with no clear D. This CDR3 has 15 residues. V was pared by 4 bases and J by 4 bases, with 17 bases between. Germline values: CDR1 SGHKS, CDR2 YYEKEE (reference sequence). CDR3 residues: CASSEGGVLSTEAFF. CDR3 DNA: TGTGCCAGCAGCGAGGGCGGGGTACTGAGCACTGAAGCTTTCTTT.